This T cell receptor beta chain was sequenced for a study of shared clonotypes between healthy human individuals. Study conclusions and caveats: Estimated richness was generally greater in naive than memory subsets. Relative to clonotypes present in all four donors, those not shared had lower generation probabilities.

Only one count was recorded for this clone. Antigen specificity is unknown. The CDR3 runs 16 residues. V lost 3 bases and J lost 6, with 18 bases in between. The germline V gene has CDR1 SGHNT and CDR2 YYREEE (reference sequence). Adult donors, all healthy and HIV-negative, had no recent acute infections or vaccinations. Genomic DNA per cell subset filled all wells of several immunoSEQ plates. Profiling relied on immunoSEQ multiplex PCR, and the TCRdb table lists in-frame clones only, not all of them. The repertoire holds more than 1.2 million clones, with approximately 98.5% as singletons. The chain carries TRBV5-4 and TRBJ2-2; tentative D call: TRBD1 (5 bases). This receptor was taken from a man aged 25 to 45 in good health. The sample comprised naive CD4+ T cells sorted from blood. The subset denotes: CD45RA+ positively selected. The CDR3 region is CASSSIMKQGSGELFF. CDR3 nucleotide sequence: TGTGCCAGCAGCTCCATAATGAAGCAGGGCTCCGGGGAGCTGTTTTTT.